Described below is a single T cell receptor beta chain sequence and its context. Assay runs were performed at deep level. As processed by the authors: Junction-only sequences produced by ImmunoSEQ had no quality scores, so filtering differed. The method was immunoSEQ multiplex PCR; TCRdb's version includes in-frame clones alone and lacks a portion of them. That table gives V, J and clone size, and the DNA gave D and trimming. The repertoire includes about 460,000 clones, over 60% of them detected once, and 9.5% to 15% sits in the top ten. The length of the CDR3 is 17 residues. The junction had 10 bases not matched to a gene; V was cut back by 1 base and J by 6 bases. The germline CDR1 and CDR2 sequences are MGHDK and SYGVNS. Healthy and HIV-negative, the adult donors had no recent acute infections or vaccinations. Genomic DNA of unsorted samples came from roughly 90 million PBMCs. This record belongs to a study of shared clonotypes between healthy human individuals.

The TCR was taken from a woman aged 40 to 50 in good health. Some clones in this sample may be carry-over from other donors' samples. Specimen: PBMCs. The rearrangement links TRBV25-1 to TRBJ1-5; TRBD1 matches 9 bases. The CDR3: CASSELGGQGWGQPQHF. DNA of the CDR3: TGTGCCAGCAGTGAATTAGGGGGACAGGGTTGGGGTCAGCCCCAGCATTTT.